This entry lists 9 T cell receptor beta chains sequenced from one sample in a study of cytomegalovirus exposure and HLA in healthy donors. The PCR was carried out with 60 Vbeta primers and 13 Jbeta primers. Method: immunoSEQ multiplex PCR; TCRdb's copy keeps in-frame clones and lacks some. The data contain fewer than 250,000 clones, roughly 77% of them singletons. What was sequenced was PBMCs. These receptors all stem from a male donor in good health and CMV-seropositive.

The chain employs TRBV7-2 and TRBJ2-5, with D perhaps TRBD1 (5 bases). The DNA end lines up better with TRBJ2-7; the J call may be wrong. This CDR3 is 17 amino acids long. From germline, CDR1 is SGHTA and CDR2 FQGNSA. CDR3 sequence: CASSLGGFAGRRFEQYF. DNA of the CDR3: TGTGCCAGCAGCTTAGGTGGGTTCGCAGGGCGGCGATTCGAGCAGTACTTC.

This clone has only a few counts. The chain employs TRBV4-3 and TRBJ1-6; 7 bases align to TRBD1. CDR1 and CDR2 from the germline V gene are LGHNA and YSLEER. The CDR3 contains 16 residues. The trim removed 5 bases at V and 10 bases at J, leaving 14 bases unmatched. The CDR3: CASSSYVPRQGSPLHF. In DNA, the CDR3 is TGCGCCAGCAGCTCATACGTCCCCCGACAGGGATCACCCCTCCACTTT.

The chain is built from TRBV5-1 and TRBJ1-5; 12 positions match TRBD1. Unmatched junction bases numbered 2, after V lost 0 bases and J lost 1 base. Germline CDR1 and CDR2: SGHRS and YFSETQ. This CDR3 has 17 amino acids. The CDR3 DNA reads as TGCGCCAGCAGCTTGGAGGGACAGGGGGCCAGCAATCAGCCCCAGCATTTT. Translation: CASSLEGQGASNQPQHF.

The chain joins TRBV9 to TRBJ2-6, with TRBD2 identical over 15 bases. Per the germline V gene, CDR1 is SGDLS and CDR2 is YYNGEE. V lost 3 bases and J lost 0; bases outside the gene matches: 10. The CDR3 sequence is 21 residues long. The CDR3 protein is CASSAGTSGGPRSSGANVLTF. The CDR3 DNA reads TGTGCCAGCAGCGCCGGGACTAGCGGGGGGCCGCGCAGCTCTGGGGCCAACGTCCTGACTTTC.

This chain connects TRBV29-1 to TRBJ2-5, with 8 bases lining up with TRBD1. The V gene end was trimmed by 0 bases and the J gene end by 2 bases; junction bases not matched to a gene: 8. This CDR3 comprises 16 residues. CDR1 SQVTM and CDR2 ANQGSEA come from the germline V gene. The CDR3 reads CSVEDYPGQEQETQYF. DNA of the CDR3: TGCAGCGTTGAAGATTACCCGGGACAGGAGCAAGAGACCCAGTACTTC.

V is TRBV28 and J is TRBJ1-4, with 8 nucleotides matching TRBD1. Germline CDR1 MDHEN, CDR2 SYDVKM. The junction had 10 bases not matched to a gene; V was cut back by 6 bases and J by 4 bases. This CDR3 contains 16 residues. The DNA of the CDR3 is TGTGCCAGCAGGGGAGGGACAGGCACCCTTAATGAAAAACTGTTTTTT. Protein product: CASRGGTGTLNEKLFF.

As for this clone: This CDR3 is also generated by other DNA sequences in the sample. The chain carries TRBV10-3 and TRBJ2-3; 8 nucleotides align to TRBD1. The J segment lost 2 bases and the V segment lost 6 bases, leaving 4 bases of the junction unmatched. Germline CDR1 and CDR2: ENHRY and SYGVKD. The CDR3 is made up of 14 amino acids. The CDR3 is CAISRTGITDTQYF. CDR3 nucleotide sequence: TGTGCCATCAGCCGGACAGGGATCACAGATACGCAGTATTTT.

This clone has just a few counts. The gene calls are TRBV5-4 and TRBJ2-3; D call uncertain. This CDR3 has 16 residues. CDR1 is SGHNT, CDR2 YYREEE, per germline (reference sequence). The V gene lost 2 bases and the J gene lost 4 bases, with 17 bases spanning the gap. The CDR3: CASSLAVKVGSDTQYF. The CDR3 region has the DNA TGTGCCAGCAGCTTAGCTGTGAAGGTGGGCTCAGATACGCAGTATTTT.

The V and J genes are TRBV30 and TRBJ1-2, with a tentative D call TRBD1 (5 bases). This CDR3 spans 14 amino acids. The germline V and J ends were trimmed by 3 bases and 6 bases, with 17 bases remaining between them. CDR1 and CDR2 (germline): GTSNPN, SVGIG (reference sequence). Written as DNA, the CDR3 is TGTGCCTGGAGCACCTTGGGGGGGAGGAATGGCTACACCTTC. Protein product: CAWSTLGGRNGYTF.